Below, 11 T cell receptor beta chains from the same sample are listed, as sequenced in a study. TCRdb reanalysed the 5' RACE reads using MiXCR and keeps one entry per CDR3 protein. The sample carries about 200 distinct CDR3 sequences, more than 30% recorded once. Sequencing was done on a sample of total memory T cells from blood PBMCs. The subset was: transitional memory CD4+ T cells. The source is a male donor with HIV.

This rearrangement joins TRBV14 to TRBJ1-1, with D perhaps TRBD1 (6 bases). V lost 4 bases and J 0 bases, leaving 12 bases between the germline ends. CDR1 SGHDN and CDR2 FVKESK come from the germline V gene. The CDR3 is 15 residues long. The CDR3 region has the DNA TGTGCCAGCAGCCCACTGGACAGAATGAACACTGAAGCTTTCTTT. Translation gives CASSPLDRMNTEAFF.

This clonotype showed up just once. The chain uses TRBV2 and TRBJ2-4; no clear D gene. The length of the CDR3 is 14 residues. V lost 1 base, J lost 3 bases, and 7 bases lay in between. CDR1 is SNHLY, CDR2 FYNNEI, per germline. DNA of the CDR3: TGTGCCAGCAGTGAAGACAGCTACAAAAACATTCAGTACTTC. Translated, it gives CASSEDSYKNIQYF.

By its share, this clonotype is hyperexpanded. The CDR3 DNA reads TGCGCCAGCAGCTTGGGGAGACAACGAGATACGCAGTATTTT. Its translation is CASSLGRQRDTQYF. The chain links TRBV5-1 to TRBJ2-3, with D unresolved. The CDR3 spans 14 residues. V gave up 0 bases and J gave up 5 bases, with 10 bases separating them. The V gene's germline CDR1 is SGHRS and CDR2 YFSETQ.

The J gene is TRBJ1-5, the V gene TRBV12-3 or TRBV12-4, with 7 bases matching TRBD1. The CDR3 sequence is 15 residues long. With 5 bases clipped from V and 5 bases from J, the junction kept 9 bases outside the gene matches. The CDR3 loop reads CASSPLDRRHQPQHF. DNA for the CDR3: TGTGCCAGCAGTCCCCTGGACAGGCGGCATCAGCCCCAGCATTTT.

V gene TRBV5-5 combines with J gene TRBJ1-1; D not certain. CDR3 length: 13 amino acids. Trimming left V 5 bases short and J 1 base short, with 9 bases between. CDR1 is SGHKS, CDR2 YYEKEE, per germline (reference sequence). The CDR3 reads CASSVGRNTEAFF. The CDR3 nucleotides read TGTGCCAGCAGTGTGGGCAGGAACACTGAAGCTTTCTTT.

V gene TRBV4-2 combines with J gene TRBJ2-1; tentative D call: TRBD1 (5 bases). The V gene lost 0 bases and the J gene lost 0 bases, with 9 bases spanning the gap. CDR3 length equals 16 residues. Germline V gene sequence: CDR1 LGHNA, CDR2 YNFKEQ. CDR3 sequence (DNA): TGTGCCAGCAGCCAAGATCAGGGAAGCTCCTACAATGAGCAGTTCTTC. Its translation is CASSQDQGSSYNEQFF.

The gene calls are TRBV30 and TRBJ1-1; no definite D call. Trimming stripped 0 bases from V and 4 bases from J, with 9 bases between. CDR1 GTSNPN and CDR2 SVGIG come from the germline V gene (reference sequence). This CDR3 has 13 amino acids. CDR3 residues: CAWSVPGRTEAFF. The CDR3 DNA reads as TGTGCCTGGAGTGTCCCGGGCCGCACTGAAGCTTTCTTT.

The genes are TRBV15 and TRBJ1-1; D is undetermined. The CDR3 has 15 residues. V lost 3 bases and J 1 base, leaving 12 bases between the germline ends. In germline, CDR1 is LNHNV, CDR2 YYDKDF (reference sequence). CDR3 amino acids: CATSRAETGNTEAFF. In DNA form, the CDR3 reads TGTGCCACCAGCAGGGCAGAGACCGGGAACACTGAAGCTTTCTTT.

This chain links TRBV7-9 with TRBJ2-1; 10 nucleotides align to TRBD2. CDR3 size: 15 residues. Losses at the gene ends were 6 bases for V and 3 bases for J; bases not matched to a gene: 5. Germline V gene data show CDR1 as SEHNR and CDR2 as FQNEAQ (reference sequence). The CDR3 protein is CASRASGGNYNEQFF. In nucleotides, the CDR3 is TGTGCCAGCAGGGCTAGCGGGGGAAACTACAATGAGCAGTTCTTC. The entire variable domain, with the rest obtained from reference TRBV7-9 and TRBJ2-1, is as follows: DTGVSQNPRHKITKRGQNVTFRCDPISEHNRLYWYRQTLGQGPEFLTYFQNEAQLEKSRLLSDRFSAERPKGSFSTLEIQRTEQGDSAMYLCASRASGGNYNEQFFGPGTRLTVL.

This clonotype was picked up a small number of times. The chain employs TRBV3-1 and TRBJ2-1; 8 positions agree with TRBD1. CDR3 size: 12 residues. CDR1 is LGHDT and CDR2 is YNNKEL in the germline V gene (reference sequence). Unmatched junction bases numbered 5, after V lost 1 base and J lost 15 bases. The CDR3 coding sequence is TGTGCCAGCAGCCAAGCCGGACAGGGTGCGTTCTTC. As protein: CASSQAGQGAFF.

This clonotype was recorded a few times. J is TRBJ1-2 and V is TRBV6-1; TRBD1 agrees at 9 bases. V lost 1 base to trimming and J lost 2 bases; unmatched junction nucleotides: 2. This CDR3 region has 15 residues. Germline CDR1 is MNHNS and CDR2 is SASEGT. CDR3: CASSEGDRANYGYTF. In DNA form, the CDR3 reads TGTGCCAGCAGTGAAGGGGACAGGGCAAACTATGGCTACACCTTC.